These 29 T cell receptor beta chains came from one sample sequenced in a study of shared clonotypes between healthy human individuals. The table came from immunoSEQ multiplex PCR; TCRdb's copy has only in-frame clones and leaves some out. The profile shows around 990,000 clones, 77% of them singletons. Sequencing used memory CD4+ T cells from PBMCs. Subset reported: CD45RA-negative fraction. Receptor source: a young man in good health. Some clones in this sample may be carry-over from other donors' samples.

The chain combines TRBV6-5 with TRBJ1-5; D may be TRBD1 (5 bases). The CDR3 length is 16 residues. Trimming took 4 bases from V and 3 from J, leaving 16 bases between them. Germline CDR1 reads MNHEY; CDR2 reads SVGAGI. The CDR3 spells CASSSAPGGDNQPQHF. CDR3 DNA sequence: TGTGCCAGCAGTTCCGCCCCCGGGGGGGACAATCAGCCCCAGCATTTT.

The rearrangement links TRBV28 to TRBJ2-3; 7 bases match TRBD2. The CDR3 has 17 amino acids. The germline V gene has CDR1 MDHEN and CDR2 SYDVKM. J was trimmed by 1 base and V by 2 bases; bases with no gene match: 9. The CDR3 spells CASSLTSGAGGTDTQYF. As DNA, the CDR3 is TGTGCCAGCAGTTTAACCTCCGGGGCGGGGGGCACAGATACGCAGTATTTT.

With respect to this clone: Other DNA sequences of this sample code for an identical CDR3. V is TRBV7-9 and J is TRBJ1-5; a possible D gene is TRBD1 (6 bases). The CDR3 loop spans 14 amino acids. CDR1 and CDR2 from the germline V gene are SEHNR and FQNEAQ (reference sequence). V dropped 2 bases and J dropped 4 bases, with 9 bases sitting between them. CDR3 region: CASSLQGSNQPQHF. The CDR3 DNA follows: TGTGCCAGCAGCTTACAGGGGAGTAATCAGCCCCAGCATTTT.

This rearrangement joins TRBV7-2 to TRBJ2-3; 7 bases align to TRBD2. CDR3 length: 16 amino acids. Germline-derived CDR1 and CDR2 are SGHTA and FQGNSA. J gave up 4 bases and V 5 bases, and 12 bases lay outside the gene matches. CDR3 sequence: CASSLQTSPRADTQYF. Here the CDR3 DNA reads TGTGCCAGCAGCCTCCAGACTAGCCCCAGGGCAGATACGCAGTATTTT.

This clone was counted a few times. The CDR3 nucleotides are TGTGCCAGCAGCCAAAGCTATACAGGGCCCCTACCCTACGAGCAGTACTTC. Translation: CASSQSYTGPLPYEQYF. This chain uses TRBV14 with TRBJ2-7; TRBD1 is a possible D gene (6 bases). V lost 2 bases and J lost 2, with 19 bases in between. The CDR3 consists of 17 residues. Germline CDR1 and CDR2: SGHDN and FVKESK.

The chain recombines TRBV7-8 with TRBJ2-7; tentative D call: TRBD1 (6 bases). There are 16 residues in the CDR3. Trimming stripped 4 bases from V and 1 base from J, with 17 bases between. Germline V gene data show CDR1 as SGHVS and CDR2 as FQNEAQ. The CDR3 bases are TGTGCCAGCAGCTCCCGACTGACAGGCGCGTCCTACGAGCAGTACTTC. It specifies CASSSRLTGASYEQYF. Using reference TRBV7-8 and TRBJ2-7 for the parts outside the CDR3, the full variable domain is GAGVSQSPRYKVAKRGQDVALRCDPISGHVSLFWYQQALGQGPEFLTYFQNEAQLDKSGLPSDRFFAERPEGSVSTLKIQRTQQEDSAVYLCASSSRLTGASYEQYFGPGTRLTVT.

The table lists this clone with a count of one. The chain couples TRBV18 to TRBJ2-1; tentatively, D is TRBD1 or TRBD2 (5 bases each). CDR3 length: 16 amino acids. Germline V gene data show CDR1 as KGHSH and CDR2 as LQKENI. V gave up 0 bases and J gave up 6 bases, with 15 bases separating them. CDR3 DNA sequence: TGTGCCAGCTCACCACCAATCGGGGTTCAGGGCAATGAGCAGTTCTTC. Protein sequence: CASSPPIGVQGNEQFF.

This chain links TRBV28 with TRBJ1-2; no firm D call. There are 13 residues in the CDR3. Looked up from germline, CDR1 is MDHEN and CDR2 is SYDVKM. Trimming removed 5 bases at V and 4 bases at J, with 11 bases between. CDR3 loop: CASSPGPAYGYTF. CDR3 bases: TGTGCCAGCAGTCCCGGACCGGCCTATGGCTACACCTTC.

The rearrangement joins TRBV7-8 to TRBJ2-2; D uncertain. Trimming shortened V by 2 bases and J by 8 bases, and 12 bases separated the two germline ends. CDR1 and CDR2 from the germline V gene are SGHVS and FQNEAQ. The CDR3 contains 14 residues. The CDR3 here is CASSLKAEPGELFF. Here the CDR3 DNA reads TGTGCCAGCAGCTTAAAGGCCGAACCAGGGGAGCTGTTTTTT. Using reference TRBV7-8 and TRBJ2-2 for the parts outside the CDR3, the full variable domain is GAGVSQSPRYKVAKRGQDVALRCDPISGHVSLFWYQQALGQGPEFLTYFQNEAQLDKSGLPSDRFFAERPEGSVSTLKIQRTQQEDSAVYLCASSLKAEPGELFFGEGSRLTVL.

The chain couples TRBV5-5 to TRBJ2-1, with 11 bases matching TRBD2. Germline lookup yields CDR1 SGHKS and CDR2 YYEKEE (reference sequence). The J segment lost 7 bases and the V segment lost 4 bases, leaving 4 bases of the junction unmatched. This CDR3 has 14 residues. The CDR3 DNA reads as TGTGCCAGCAGCCTGACTAGCGGGATGAATGAGCAGTTCTTC. Amino acid sequence: CASSLTSGMNEQFF. Based on the CDR3 plus reference TRBV5-5 and TRBJ2-1, the full variable domain is DAGVTQSPTHLIKTRGQQVTLRCSPISGHKSVSWYQQVLGQGPQFIFQYYEKEERGRGNFPDRFSARQFPNYSSELNVNALLLGDSALYLCASSLTSGMNEQFFGPGTRLTVL.

Comment on this clone: Other DNA sequences from this sample encode an identical CDR3 as well. V is TRBV6-5 and J is TRBJ2-1; the match to TRBD1 covers 7 bases. The CDR3 is 15 residues long. Germline CDR1 and CDR2: MNHEY and SVGAGI. V dropped 6 bases and J dropped 2; count of bases not matched to a gene: 7. Written as DNA, the CDR3 is TGTGCCAGCAGGTACCGGGACAGTCCCTACAATGAGCAGTTCTTC. Translated: CASRYRDSPYNEQFF.

This chain connects TRBV7-9 to TRBJ1-1; 9 bases match TRBD1. V lost 7 bases to trimming and J lost 6 bases; unmatched junction nucleotides: 9. The CDR3 contains 14 residues. Germline values: CDR1 SEHNR, CDR2 FQNEAQ (reference sequence). CDR3 region: CASNRDRANPEAFF. CDR3 DNA sequence: TGTGCCAGCAACCGGGACAGGGCCAACCCTGAAGCTTTCTTT.

The chain carries TRBV20-1 and TRBJ2-7, with D possibly TRBD2 on 6 matching bases. The CDR3 is 11 amino acids. CDR1 and CDR2 (germline): DFQATT, SNEGSKA (reference sequence). Trimming pared 6 bases from V and 3 bases from J, leaving 9 bases between. Here the CDR3 DNA reads TGCAGTGCGGTCGGGGGCTACGAGCAGTACTTC. Translation: CSAVGGYEQYF.

This chain links TRBV27 with TRBJ2-3; D is perhaps TRBD1 or TRBD2 (5 bases each). V shed 6 bases and J shed 4 bases, with 14 bases lying between them. The CDR3 runs to 14 residues. Germline V gene sequence: CDR1 MNHEY, CDR2 SMNVEV (reference sequence). CDR3 sequence reads: CASRGPLVSDTQYF. The CDR3 DNA reads as TGTGCCAGCAGGGGGCCACTAGTCTCAGATACGCAGTATTTT.

CDR3 DNA sequence: TGCAGTGCGGAGTCAGGCACTGAAGCTTTCTTT. It specifies CSAESGTEAFF. The chain carries TRBV20-1 and TRBJ1-1, with D unresolved. Trimming pared 6 bases from V and 4 bases from J, leaving 9 bases between. The germline V gene encodes CDR1 DFQATT and CDR2 SNEGSKA (reference sequence). The CDR3 runs to 11 residues.

V usage is TRBV10-3 and J usage is TRBJ2-5; 7 bases align to TRBD1. The DNA end lines up better with TRBJ2-7; the J call may be wrong. Germline V gene lookup returns CDR1 ENHRY and CDR2 SYGVKD. The CDR3 runs 14 residues. CDR3 in amino acids: CAISGGQLGYEQYF. Written as DNA, the CDR3 is TGTGCCATCAGTGGGGGACAGCTAGGCTACGAGCAGTACTTC.

The chain uses TRBV7-9 and TRBJ2-1; TRBD1 matches 10 bases. V lost 5 bases, J lost 4 bases, and 17 bases stayed unmatched. Germline V gives CDR1 SEHNR, CDR2 FQNEAQ (reference sequence). The CDR3 runs to 19 residues. As DNA, the CDR3 is TGTGCCAGCAGCGCCCGGACAGGGGGAGTCGCTAGCGGTTACAATGAGCAGTTCTTC. This translates into CASSARTGGVASGYNEQFF.

The CDR3 is CASSLWTGENYGYTF. The CDR3 DNA sequence: TGTGCCAGCAGCTTATGGACAGGGGAGAACTATGGCTACACCTTC. The chain employs TRBV7-9 and TRBJ1-2; 9 nucleotides agree with TRBD1. There are 15 residues in the CDR3. Germline V gives CDR1 SEHNR, CDR2 FQNEAQ (reference sequence). J gave up 2 bases and V 2 bases, and 3 bases lay outside the gene matches.

This chain joins TRBV14 and TRBJ2-7; TRBD1 matches at 9 bases. The CDR3 is made up of 17 amino acids. Looked up from germline, CDR1 is SGHDN and CDR2 is FVKESK. The V segment lost 4 bases and the J segment 2 bases; nucleotides outside the gene matches: 12. The CDR3 coding sequence is TGTGCCAGCAGCCCTCGTATGACAGGGGGAAACACCTACGAGCAGTACTTC. Translation gives CASSPRMTGGNTYEQYF.

V and J are TRBV28 and TRBJ2-2; 8 bases line up with TRBD2. There are 17 residues in the CDR3. J lost 3 bases, V lost 7 bases, and 13 bases had no gene match. The germline V gene has CDR1 MDHEN and CDR2 SYDVKM. The CDR3 bases are TGTGCCAGCACCGCCCGGGGGGGGCGGGGGGACACCGGGGAGCTGTTTTTT. Its translation is CASTARGGRGDTGELFF.

On this clone: A read error may produce the germline difference seen at one junction end. The chain links TRBV7-2 to TRBJ2-7; 7 bases match TRBD1. This CDR3 has 15 residues. Per the germline V gene, CDR1 is SGHTA and CDR2 is FQGNSA. The CDR3 sequence is CASSVSGTVLYEQYF. CDR3 sequence (DNA): TGTGCCAGCAGCGTTTCGGGGACAGTACTCTACGAACAGTACTTC.

Details on this clone: One end of the junction is discordant with germline, which a read error may explain. This chain joins TRBV29-1 and TRBJ2-1; D uncertain. CDR1 and CDR2 from the germline V gene are SQVTM and ANQGSEA. The CDR3 has 13 amino acids. The CDR3 nucleotides are TGCAGCGTGGAAGGGTCATCCTACAATGAGCAGTTCTTC. Translating it yields CSVEGSSYNEQFF.

This clone was detected only a few times. This chain links TRBV11-2 with TRBJ2-5, with D perhaps TRBD2 (6 bases). This CDR3 is 17 amino acids long. V lost 0 bases and J 2 bases, leaving 16 bases between the germline ends. Germline V gene lookup returns CDR1 SGHAT and CDR2 FQNNGV. Here the CDR3 reads CASSLDRRGAPQETQYF. The CDR3 DNA reads as TGTGCCAGCAGCTTAGATCGGCGGGGAGCGCCTCAAGAGACCCAGTACTTC. Supplemented by reference TRBV11-2 and TRBJ2-5, the full variable domain reads EAGVAQSPRYKIIEKRQSVAFWCNPISGHATLYWYQQILGQGPKLLIQFQNNGVVDDSQLPKDRFSAERLKGVDSTLKIQPAKLEDSAVYLCASSLDRRGAPQETQYFGPGTRLLVL.

The chain is built from TRBV11-3 and TRBJ2-7; D remains unclear. The germline gives CDR1 SGHNT, CDR2 YENEEA. V was pared by 2 bases and J by 7 bases, with 12 bases between. CDR3 length: 13 residues. CDR3 DNA: TGTGCCAGCAGCTTACGGACCCACGGGGAGCAGTACTTC. Its protein is CASSLRTHGEQYF.

V and J are TRBV28 and TRBJ1-5; D may be TRBD1 (6 bases). The V and J ends lost 4 bases and 2 bases respectively, with 15 bases between them. CDR3 size: 16 residues. Germline V CDR1 and CDR2: MDHEN, SYDVKM. The CDR3 sequence: CASSSPPGAGNQPQHF. The CDR3, as DNA: TGTGCCAGCAGTTCCCCTCCAGGGGCCGGCAATCAGCCCCAGCATTTT.

J is TRBJ2-5 and V is TRBV5-1; 9 bases map to TRBD2. Germline loops: CDR1 SGHRS, CDR2 YFSETQ. V was clipped by 0 bases and J by 0 bases; unmatched bases: 3. The CDR3 runs 16 residues. CDR3 bases: TGCGCCAGCAGCTTGGGGCTAGCGGGGAACCAAGAGACCCAGTACTTC. It codes for CASSLGLAGNQETQYF.

The chain uses TRBV7-3 and TRBJ2-1, with TRBD1 matching 11 bases. CDR1 is SGHTA, CDR2 FQGTGA, per germline. The CDR3 length is 16 residues. The junction had 9 bases not matched to a gene; V was cut back by 2 bases and J by 9 bases. The CDR3 region has the DNA TGTGCCAGCAGCTTACTAGCGGGACAGGGGGTAGGTGAGCAGTTCTTC. Translating gives CASSLLAGQGVGEQFF.

This chain joins TRBV15 and TRBJ1-2; 7 bases line up with TRBD1. Germline values: CDR1 LNHNV, CDR2 YYDKDF (reference sequence). V lost 1 base to trimming and J lost 7 bases; unmatched junction nucleotides: 6. This CDR3 contains 14 residues. In DNA form, the CDR3 reads TGTGCCACCAGCAGAGTTTACAGGGGAATTGGCTACACCTTC. Its translation is CATSRVYRGIGYTF.

This chain links TRBV7-9 with TRBJ1-3, with a weak D call TRBD1 (5 bases). V lost 4 bases and J lost 2, with 9 bases in between. The CDR3 covers 14 residues. The germline V gene encodes CDR1 SEHNR and CDR2 FQNEAQ (reference sequence). The CDR3: CASSSGTAGNTIYF. The CDR3 DNA sequence: TGTGCCAGCAGCTCCGGGACCGCTGGAAACACCATATATTTT.